A single sample gave rise to the 27 T cell receptor beta chains below, sequenced in a study of shared clonotypes between healthy human individuals. The repertoire was sequenced with immunoSEQ multiplex PCR; TCRdb's copy has only in-frame clones and lacks some. The sample includes about 2.2 million clones, just under 95% of them seen just once. Terminally differentiated effector memory CD45RA+ cells were left out of the naive CD8 fraction, which was CD45RO-negative and positively selected for CCR7. The sequenced sample consisted of naive CD8+ T cells from PBMCs. The receptors shown here come from a man aged 18-30 years in good health. Some clones in this sample may be carry-over from other donors' samples.

As regards this clone: The sample holds other DNA sequences that translate to the same CDR3. This chain joins TRBV27 and TRBJ1-2, with a weak D call TRBD1 (6 bases). This CDR3 contains 15 residues. Germline CDR1 and CDR2: MNHEY and SMNVEV (reference sequence). Deletions cut 0 bases from V and 4 bases from J, with 12 bases between. Here the CDR3 DNA reads TGTGCCAGCAGTTTATCGGGGGGCGCGGGCTATGGCTACACCTTC. It translates to CASSLSGGAGYGYTF.

The chain couples TRBV5-1 to TRBJ2-7; 7 nucleotides align to TRBD2. Unmatched junction bases numbered 10, after V lost 4 bases and J lost 0 bases. The CDR3 is 16 amino acids. Per germline, CDR1 SGHRS and CDR2 YFSETQ. The CDR3 sequence is CASSTERAGVSYEQYF. DNA of the CDR3: TGCGCCAGCAGCACAGAAAGGGCGGGAGTCTCCTACGAGCAGTACTTC.

The chain employs TRBV9 and TRBJ2-2; TRBD1 or TRBD2 may be the D gene (5 bases each). This CDR3 is built from 17 residues. Trimming removed 4 bases from V and 0 bases from J, with 16 bases in between. The germline V gene has CDR1 SGDLS and CDR2 YYNGEE. CDR3 residues: CASSTRGAAANTGELFF. The DNA of the CDR3 is TGTGCCAGCAGCACCCGAGGGGCGGCAGCGAACACCGGGGAGCTGTTTTTT.

The chain recombines TRBV7-9 with TRBJ1-5; D not resolved. The CDR3 runs 14 residues. V was cut by 5 bases and J by 0 bases, with 8 bases left in between. Per the germline V gene, CDR1 is SEHNR and CDR2 is FQNEAQ (reference sequence). Written as DNA, the CDR3 is TGTGCCAGCAGCGGAAGTCTTAGCAATCAGCCCCAGCATTTT. Protein sequence: CASSGSLSNQPQHF.

This rearrangement joins TRBV19 to TRBJ1-5; D is perhaps TRBD1 (5 bases). CDR1 and CDR2 from the germline V gene are LNHDA and SQIVND (reference sequence). V was shortened by 8 bases and J by 7 bases, with 18 bases between the two germline ends. The CDR3 extends over 14 amino acids. CDR3 coding DNA: TGTGCCAGTCGCAGGGAGTCCACTTGGCAGCCCCAGCATTTT. Protein sequence: CASRRESTWQPQHF.

V gene TRBV7-2 combines with J gene TRBJ2-7, with TRBD1 matching over 7 bases. Germline CDR1 SGHTA, CDR2 FQGNSA. The J segment lost 2 bases and the V segment lost 5 bases, leaving 9 bases of the junction unmatched. The CDR3 spans 15 residues. Here the CDR3 DNA reads TGTGCCAGCAGCCCCGCTGGGACAGCTCCCTACGAGCAGTACTTC. Its protein is CASSPAGTAPYEQYF.

This chain links TRBV11-2 with TRBJ1-4; tentatively, D is TRBD1 (5 bases). Trimming took 5 bases from V and 4 from J, leaving 20 bases between them. Per the germline V gene, CDR1 is SGHAT and CDR2 is FQNNGV. This CDR3 is built from 17 residues. The CDR3 DNA sequence: TGTGCCAGCAGCCGAAGAAATTCAGGGCTGAGTAATGAAAAACTGTTTTTT. Translating it yields CASSRRNSGLSNEKLFF.

The V and J genes are TRBV7-8 and TRBJ2-1; D not resolved. Germline CDR1 is SGHVS and CDR2 is FQNEAQ. The V and J ends lost 4 bases and 9 bases respectively, with 7 bases between them. CDR3 length: 11 residues. CDR3 bases: TGTGCCAGCAGCTCCCGAAGTGAGCAGTTCTTC. This gives the protein CASSSRSEQFF.

CDR3 nucleotide sequence: TGTGCCAGTGGACAGGTAACCCCCCACAATGAGCAGTTCTTC. Amino acid sequence: CASGQVTPHNEQFF. This chain links TRBV6-5 with TRBJ2-1; the match to TRBD1 covers 7 bases. V was clipped by 9 bases and J by 5 bases; unmatched bases: 10. The germline gives CDR1 MNHEY, CDR2 SVGAGI. The CDR3 covers 14 residues.

This sequence joins TRBV2 and TRBJ2-7, with a tentative D call TRBD2 (6 bases). Germline V gene sequence: CDR1 SNHLY, CDR2 FYNNEI. This CDR3 comprises 14 residues. The ends were cut back, 4 bases at V and 0 bases at J, with 10 bases in the middle. The DNA of the CDR3 is TGTGCCAGCAGTGGGAGGGCGAGCTCCTACGAGCAGTACTTC. This gives the protein CASSGRASSYEQYF. Combining the CDR3 with reference TRBV2 and TRBJ2-7 gives the whole variable domain EPEVTQTPSHQVTQMGQEVILRCVPISNHLYFYWYRQILGQKVEFLVSFYNNEISEKSEIFDDQFSVERPDGSNFTLKIRSTKLEDSAMYFCASSGRASSYEQYFGPGTRLTVT.

V usage is TRBV27 and J usage is TRBJ2-1; either TRBD1 or TRBD2 may supply D (6 bases each). The V and J ends lost 5 bases and 5 bases respectively, with 16 bases between them. CDR1 and CDR2 from the germline V gene are MNHEY and SMNVEV (reference sequence). The CDR3 is 15 amino acids. CDR3 sequence: CASSRLRGPNNEQFF. The CDR3 DNA reads TGTGCCAGCAGTCGACTACGGGGGCCCAACAATGAGCAGTTCTTC.

Notes on this clone: Other DNA sequences in the sample encode the same CDR3. The V gene is TRBV5-1, the J gene TRBJ2-2; 7 bases align to TRBD1. V shed 0 bases, J shed 1 base, and the junction held 0 bases outside the gene matches. Per germline, CDR1 SGHRS and CDR2 YFSETQ. This CDR3 is 15 amino acids long. This chain's CDR3 is CASSLAGGNTGELFF. CDR3 bases: TGCGCCAGCAGCTTGGCAGGGGGGAACACCGGGGAGCTGTTTTTT.

The J gene is TRBJ2-5, the V gene TRBV9; D gene unclear. Trimming removed 4 bases from V and 5 bases from J, with 18 bases in between. There are 15 residues in the CDR3. CDR1 and CDR2 from the germline V gene are SGDLS and YYNGEE. CDR3 bases: TGTGCCAGCAGCCCGAGGACCGCCGCCGGGGAGACCCAGTACTTC. Translating gives CASSPRTAAGETQYF. The variable domain in full, with the rest retrieved from reference TRBV9 and TRBJ2-5, is DSGVTQTPKHLITATGQRVTLRCSPRSGDLSVYWYQQSLDQGLQFLIQYYNGEERAKGNILERFSAQQFPDLHSELNLSSLELGDSALYFCASSPRTAAGETQYFGPGTRLLVL.

The chain carries TRBV27 and TRBJ2-7, with D hard to call. This CDR3 contains 15 residues. Germline-derived CDR1 and CDR2 are MNHEY and SMNVEV (reference sequence). Trimming removed 3 bases from V and 0 bases from J, with 12 bases in between. The CDR3 DNA reads as TGTGCCAGCAGTTTTGCGACGGGCCACTCCTACGAGCAGTACTTC. This sequence encodes CASSFATGHSYEQYF.

The rearrangement links TRBV7-9 to TRBJ2-5; 11 nucleotides line up with TRBD2. The closer fit of TRBJ2-7 to the DNA end suggests the J call may be wrong. The CDR3 has 15 residues. The germline gives CDR1 SEHNR, CDR2 FQNEAQ (reference sequence). The CDR3 spells CASSLVLAGGTEQYF. The CDR3 nucleotides are TGTGCCAGCAGCTTAGTTCTAGCGGGAGGCACCGAGCAGTACTTC.

This chain uses TRBV28 with TRBJ2-6; D not certain. V was pared by 7 bases and J by 1 base, with 8 bases between. CDR1 is MDHEN and CDR2 is SYDVKM in the germline V gene. CDR3 size: 14 residues. CDR3 sequence reads: CASTNRSGANVLTF. The CDR3 bases are TGTGCCAGCACTAACCGGTCTGGGGCCAACGTCCTGACTTTC. The full variable domain, completed using reference TRBV28 and TRBJ2-6, is DVKVTQSSRYLVKRTGEKVFLECVQDMDHENMFWYRQDPGLGLRLIYFSYDVKMKEKGDIPEGYSVSREKKERFSLILESASTNQTSMYLCASTNRSGANVLTFGAGSRLTVL.

The rearrangement links TRBV15 to TRBJ2-7; 10 nucleotides match TRBD2. J gave up 5 bases and V 1 base, and 11 bases lay outside the gene matches. CDR1 and CDR2 (germline): LNHNV, YYDKDF (reference sequence). The CDR3 totals 17 residues. In nucleotides, the CDR3 is TGTGCCACCAGCAGAGCCTTTGAGGAGCGGGAGGGGAACGAGCAGTACTTC. It translates to CATSRAFEEREGNEQYF. The variable domain in full, completed from reference TRBV15 and TRBJ2-7, reads DAMVIQNPRYQVTQFGKPVTLSCSQTLNHNVMYWYQQKSSQAPKLLFHYYDKDFNNEADTPDNFQSRRPNTSFCFLDIRSPGLGDTAMYLCATSRAFEEREGNEQYFGPGTRLTVT.

The chain joins TRBV4-1 to TRBJ1-5; D is unclear. Germline-derived CDR1 and CDR2 are MGHRA and YSYEKL. The CDR3 has 15 amino acids. The ends were cut back, 1 base at V and 3 bases at J, with 10 bases in the middle. The CDR3 loop is CASSQVEANNQPQHF. The CDR3 DNA sequence: TGCGCCAGCAGCCAAGTGGAGGCTAACAATCAGCCCCAGCATTTT.

This chain uses TRBV28 with TRBJ2-1; TRBD1 agrees at 10 bases. V lost 5 bases, J lost 7 bases, and 5 bases stayed unmatched. CDR3 length: 14 residues. Germline assignment: CDR1 MDHEN and CDR2 SYDVKM. In DNA, the CDR3 is TGTGCCAGCAGTGGGGGACAGGGGAGGAATGAGCAGTTCTTC. This translates into CASSGGQGRNEQFF.

The V call is TRBV28, the J call TRBJ2-2; D may be TRBD1 (6 bases). V was trimmed by 7 bases and J by 4 bases, leaving 10 bases between them. Germline CDR1 and CDR2: MDHEN and SYDVKM. This CDR3 region has 13 residues. The CDR3 sequence: CASTYRATGELFF. CDR3 nucleotide sequence: TGTGCCAGCACCTACAGGGCCACCGGGGAGCTGTTTTTT.

V and J are TRBV7-8 and TRBJ2-1, with TRBD1 matching over 7 bases. The CDR3 is made up of 16 amino acids. Trimming cost V 5 bases and J 1 base; bases outside gene matches: 8. CDR1 is SGHVS, CDR2 FQNEAQ, per germline. The CDR3 region has the DNA TGTGCCAGCAGCAGTAGACCAGGGGGTTCCTACAATGAGCAGTTCTTC. Protein product: CASSSRPGGSYNEQFF.

This CDR3 reads CATGGNVLTF. The CDR3 nucleotides are TGCGCCACCGGAGGCAACGTCCTGACTTTC. The chain joins TRBV4-1 to TRBJ2-6; tentative D call: TRBD2 (5 bases). Germline loops: CDR1 MGHRA, CDR2 YSYEKL. This CDR3 spans 10 amino acids. Trimming cost V 10 bases and J 9 bases, with 7 bases left between them.

The rearrangement uses TRBV2 and TRBJ1-2; weak D call: TRBD1 (5 bases). The CDR3 runs to 14 residues. Trimming pared 8 bases from V and 7 bases from J, leaving 20 bases between. The germline V gene encodes CDR1 SNHLY and CDR2 FYNNEI. The CDR3 bases are TGTGCCAGCCAATTCGGGGGTGAACTAAGTGGCTACACCTTC. It codes for CASQFGGELSGYTF.

Worth noting for this clone: Other nucleotide sequences from this sample produce the same CDR3. The chain couples TRBV7-9 to TRBJ1-5; D remains unclear. Germline CDR1 and CDR2: SEHNR and FQNEAQ (reference sequence). Trimming took off 1 base at V and 1 base at J, with 8 bases between the two ends. The CDR3 covers 15 residues. The CDR3 here is CASSLGTDSNQPQHF. The CDR3 bases are TGTGCCAGCAGCTTAGGCACGGACAGCAATCAGCCCCAGCATTTT.

The J gene is TRBJ2-1, the V gene TRBV7-9, with D perhaps TRBD1 (6 bases). The ends were cut back, 3 bases at V and 5 bases at J, with 8 bases in the middle. Germline V gives CDR1 SEHNR, CDR2 FQNEAQ (reference sequence). The CDR3 totals 13 residues. CDR3 residues: CASSFTGHNEQFF. The DNA of the CDR3 is TGTGCCAGCAGCTTTACAGGGCACAATGAGCAGTTCTTC.

This sequence joins TRBV6-6 and TRBJ2-1; 9 bases fit TRBD2. The CDR3 is 16 residues long. Germline V gives CDR1 MNHNY, CDR2 SVGAGI (reference sequence). V shed 7 bases, J shed 6 bases, and the junction held 13 bases outside the gene matches. CDR3 in amino acids: CASTQKVSGSGNEQFF. The CDR3 DNA reads TGTGCCAGCACTCAAAAAGTTAGCGGGAGTGGCAATGAGCAGTTCTTC.

This clone appeared a single time. The chain joins TRBV19 to TRBJ2-7; 10 bases are shared with TRBD1. Trimming took 5 bases from V and 3 from J; bases not matched to a gene: 7. Germline CDR1 LNHDA, CDR2 SQIVND (reference sequence). The CDR3 spans 15 residues. The CDR3 loop reads CASSARQGADYEQYF. The CDR3 DNA follows: TGTGCCAGTAGTGCAAGACAGGGGGCGGACTACGAGCAGTACTTC.